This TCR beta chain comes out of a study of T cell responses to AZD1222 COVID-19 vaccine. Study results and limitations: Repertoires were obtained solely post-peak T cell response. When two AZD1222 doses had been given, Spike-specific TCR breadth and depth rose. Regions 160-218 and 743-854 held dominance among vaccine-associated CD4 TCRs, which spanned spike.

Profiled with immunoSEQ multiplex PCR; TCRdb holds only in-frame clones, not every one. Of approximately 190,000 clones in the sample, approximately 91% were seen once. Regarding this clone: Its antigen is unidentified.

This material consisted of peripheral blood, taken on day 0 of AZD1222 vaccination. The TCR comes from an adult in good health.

CDR3 residues: CASSFGQLSGNTIYF. CDR3 DNA sequence: TGTGCCAGCAGTTTTGGCCAGCTCTCTGGAAACACCATATATTTT. The chain combines TRBV28 with TRBJ1-3; D ambiguous. Per germline, CDR1 MDHEN and CDR2 SYDVKM. V was cut by 3 bases and J by 0 bases, with 9 bases left in between. The CDR3 is 15 amino acids. Combining the CDR3 with reference TRBV28 and TRBJ1-3 gives the whole variable domain DVKVTQSSRYLVKRTGEKVFLECVQDMDHENMFWYRQDPGLGLRLIYFSYDVKMKEKGDIPEGYSVSREKKERFSLILESASTNQTSMYLCASSFGQLSGNTIYFGEGSWLTVV.